The 20 T cell receptor beta chains reported below all come from one sample, sequenced in a study of blood T cell repertoires in COVID-19. The assay was immunoSEQ multiplex PCR, and TCRdb's table has in-frame clones only and misses some. The sample has 55,000 to 80,000 clones; approximately 78% are singletons. The specimen sequenced was peripheral blood. These receptors all stem from a human donor in a cohort sampled during active COVID-19.

This clone has only one observation. The chain carries TRBV5-1 and TRBJ1-2; TRBD1 is a possible D gene (5 bases). Germline CDR1 reads SGHRS; CDR2 reads YFSETQ. Trimming shortened V by 5 bases and J by 4 bases, and 21 bases separated the two germline ends. The CDR3 consists of 16 residues. As DNA, the CDR3 is TGCGCCAGCAGGGCTAGGCAGGGTTTCCACTCCTATGGCTACACCTTC. The encoded protein is CASRARQGFHSYGYTF. Full variable domain (rest looked up from reference TRBV5-1 and TRBJ1-2): KAGVTQTPRYLIKTRGQQVTLSCSPISGHRSVSWYQQTPGQGLQFLFEYFSETQRNKGNFPGRFSGRQFSNSRSEMNVSTLELGDSALYLCASRARQGFHSYGYTFGSGTRLTVV.

The V call is TRBV27, the J call TRBJ1-2; possibly TRBD1 for D (5 bases). V dropped 0 bases and J dropped 2 bases, with 10 bases sitting between them. Germline assignment: CDR1 MNHEY and CDR2 SMNVEV (reference sequence). The CDR3 runs 15 residues. CDR3 in amino acids: CASSLSVGANYGYTF. The CDR3, as DNA: TGTGCCAGCAGTTTATCTGTTGGGGCGAACTATGGCTACACCTTC.

The rearrangement joins TRBV5-4 to TRBJ1-1; 7 bases map to TRBD1. Germline V gene data show CDR1 as SGHNT and CDR2 as YYREEE (reference sequence). The CDR3 is 15 amino acids. The V gene end was trimmed by 4 bases and the J gene end by 2 bases; junction bases not matched to a gene: 8. The CDR3 is CASSKPDRSNTEAFF. Here the CDR3 DNA reads TGTGCCAGCAGCAAGCCGGACAGGAGCAACACTGAAGCTTTCTTT.

The V call is TRBV15, the J call TRBJ2-7, with D possibly being TRBD2 (5 bases). In germline, CDR1 is LNHNV, CDR2 YYDKDF (reference sequence). This CDR3 spans 15 amino acids. V lost 2 bases to trimming and J lost 3 bases, with 14 bases between them. The DNA for the CDR3 is TGTGCCACCAGCAGACTGCGTGGGAGCCTCTACGAGCAGTACTTC. Protein sequence: CATSRLRGSLYEQYF.

Remarks on this clone: This CDR3 is also generated by other DNA sequences in the sample. V usage is TRBV5-5 and J usage is TRBJ1-1; weak D call: TRBD1 (5 bases). The V gene's germline CDR1 is SGHKS and CDR2 YYEKEE (reference sequence). V was cut by 4 bases and J by 2 bases, with 9 bases left in between. The CDR3 runs to 13 residues. This chain's CDR3 is CASSRQGNTEAFF. The CDR3 DNA sequence: TGTGCCAGCAGCAGGCAGGGCAACACTGAAGCTTTCTTT.

The chain uses TRBV9 and TRBJ2-1; 10 bases line up with TRBD2. Germline V gives CDR1 SGDLS, CDR2 YYNGEE. Trimming took 5 bases from V and 3 from J; bases not matched to a gene: 11. The CDR3 totals 17 residues. The CDR3 sequence is CASSFSPSGGIYNEQFF. In nucleotides, the CDR3 is TGTGCCAGCAGTTTTAGCCCTAGCGGGGGAATCTACAATGAGCAGTTCTTC.

The chain uses TRBV11-2 and TRBJ1-6; the D gene is possibly TRBD1 (6 bases). This CDR3 is built from 17 residues. Trimming shortened V by 5 bases and J by 10 bases, and 24 bases separated the two germline ends. Germline-derived CDR1 and CDR2 are SGHAT and FQNNGV. The DNA of the CDR3 is TGTGCCAGCAGCCCACCCCCCGGGACACTCGAGGGGTCACCCCTCCACTTT. This gives the protein CASSPPPGTLEGSPLHF.

The chain combines TRBV5-4 with TRBJ1-3; D uncertain. V was cut by 0 bases and J by 4 bases, with 8 bases left in between. The CDR3 consists of 14 residues. The germline V gene encodes CDR1 SGHNT and CDR2 YYREEE (reference sequence). CDR3: CASSLAGRGNTIYF. The CDR3 DNA is TGTGCCAGCAGCTTGGCCGGCAGGGGAAACACCATATATTTT.

The chain uses TRBV9 and TRBJ1-4; D might be TRBD1 (5 bases). Germline loops: CDR1 SGDLS, CDR2 YYNGEE. The CDR3 is 15 residues long. Between the trimmed V and J ends, which lost 0 bases and 0 bases, there was a span of 6 bases. CDR3 nucleotides: TGTGCCAGCAGCGTAGGACAGACAACTAATGAAAAACTGTTTTTT. This encodes CASSVGQTTNEKLFF.

The chain employs TRBV24-1 and TRBJ1-6, with no clear D. The V end was cut by 5 bases, the J end by 0 bases, with 4 bases between. Germline CDR1 reads KGHDR; CDR2 reads SFDVKD. CDR3 size: 14 residues. This CDR3 is CATSGSSYNSPLHF. CDR3 bases: TGTGCCACCAGTGGGAGCTCCTATAATTCACCCCTCCACTTT.

The CDR3 sequence is CASSAGRSAETQYF. CDR3 in DNA: TGTGCCAGCAGCGCGGGACGGTCTGCGGAGACCCAGTACTTC. This chain joins TRBV11-2 and TRBJ2-5; possibly TRBD2 for D (6 bases). Looked up from germline, CDR1 is SGHAT and CDR2 is FQNNGV. V was pared by 5 bases and J by 5 bases, with 15 bases between. This CDR3 has 14 residues. The variable domain in full, completed from reference TRBV11-2 and TRBJ2-5, reads EAGVAQSPRYKIIEKRQSVAFWCNPISGHATLYWYQQILGQGPKLLIQFQNNGVVDDSQLPKDRFSAERLKGVDSTLKIQPAKLEDSAVYLCASSAGRSAETQYFGPGTRLLVL.

This chain joins TRBV7-8 and TRBJ1-2; 7 bases line up with TRBD1. CDR1 SGHVS and CDR2 FQNEAQ come from the germline V gene. V shed 5 bases and J 4 bases; nucleotides not matched to a gene: 13. This CDR3 region has 16 residues. CDR3 region: CASSAKLRDSFYGYTF. In DNA form, the CDR3 reads TGTGCCAGCAGCGCCAAGCTCCGGGACAGCTTCTATGGCTACACCTTC.

The V gene is TRBV6-5, the J gene TRBJ2-7; D might be TRBD2 (6 bases). The V and J ends lost 0 bases and 6 bases respectively, with 15 bases between them. Germline V gives CDR1 MNHEY, CDR2 SVGAGI. This CDR3 has 15 residues. The CDR3 here is CASSYSGTGVFEQYF. Written as DNA, the CDR3 is TGTGCCAGCAGTTACTCCGGGACTGGGGTTTTCGAGCAGTACTTC.

V and J are TRBV7-9 and TRBJ1-2; the D is unclear. Looked up from germline, CDR1 is SEHNR and CDR2 is FQNEAQ (reference sequence). Deletions cut 7 bases from V and 4 bases from J, with 16 bases between. The CDR3 is 14 residues long. This chain's CDR3 is CASKPLGGLYGYTF. In DNA, the CDR3 is TGTGCCAGCAAACCCCTTGGAGGCCTCTATGGCTACACCTTC. Together with reference TRBV7-9 and TRBJ1-2, the CDR3 gives the full variable domain: DTGVSQNPRHKITKRGQNVTFRCDPISEHNRLYWYRQTLGQGPEFLTYFQNEAQLEKSRLLSDRFSAERPKGSFSTLEIQRTEQGDSAMYLCASKPLGGLYGYTFGSGTRLTVV.

This clone was seen a handful of times. The chain joins TRBV30 to TRBJ1-4; the D is unclear. This CDR3 comprises 14 residues. The germline gives CDR1 GTSNPN, CDR2 SVGIG (reference sequence). The CDR3 bases are TGTGCATATAAAGGTTTAGGGAGCGGTGAAAAACTGTTTTTT. It specifies CAYKGLGSGEKLFF.

This clone was detected once. The CDR3 is CASNLEGALYEQYF. CDR3 sequence (DNA): TGTGCCAGCAATTTGGAGGGGGCTCTCTACGAGCAGTACTTC. The chain uses TRBV2 and TRBJ2-7; perhaps TRBD1 as D (7 bases). Looked up from germline, CDR1 is SNHLY and CDR2 is FYNNEI. The length of the CDR3 is 14 residues. Trimming took off 7 bases at V and 3 bases at J, with 16 bases between the two ends.

The chain combines TRBV7-2 with TRBJ2-3, with D perhaps TRBD2 (6 bases). This CDR3 comprises 13 residues. Looked up from germline, CDR1 is SGHTA and CDR2 is FQGNSA. The V end was cut by 5 bases, the J end by 7 bases, with 13 bases between. The CDR3 reads CASSRRGGNTQYF. In nucleotides, the CDR3 is TGTGCCAGCAGCCGCCGAGGCGGGAATACGCAGTATTTT.

The CDR3 region is CASSLQGAYEQYF. Here the CDR3 DNA reads TGCGCCAGCAGTCTTCAGGGGGCTTACGAGCAGTACTTC. The J gene is TRBJ2-7, the V gene TRBV10-2; 8 bases are shared with TRBD1. Germline V CDR1 and CDR2: WSHSY, SAAADI. The V and J ends lost 5 bases and 4 bases, in that order; junction bases with no gene match: 4. CDR3 size: 13 residues.

The V gene is TRBV3-1 (or the pseudogene TRBV3-2), the J gene TRBJ1-2, with a weak D call TRBD1 (6 bases). This CDR3 has 17 residues. V lost 3 bases and J lost 3, with 20 bases in between. CDR1 is LGHDT, CDR2 YNNKEL, per germline (reference sequence). CDR3 sequence: CASSQGSSRGDYYGYTF. Written as DNA, the CDR3 is TGTGCCAGCAGCCAGGGGTCTTCCAGGGGAGATTACTATGGCTACACCTTC.

The rearrangement joins TRBV28 to TRBJ2-7; 8 bases map to TRBD2. The junction had 7 bases not matched to a gene; V was cut back by 6 bases and J by 3 bases. This CDR3 is built from 14 residues. CDR1 is MDHEN and CDR2 is SYDVKM in the germline V gene. The CDR3 region has the DNA TGTGCCAGCAGCCCCCGGGGGGGACGCTACGAGCAGTACGTC. As protein: CASSPRGGRYEQYV.